Listed below are T cell receptor beta chains from one sample, sequenced in a study of T cell responses to AZD1222 COVID-19 vaccine. Sequencing was performed with immunoSEQ multiplex PCR; in TCRdb, only in-frame clones are kept and a portion is missing. The sample gives about 170,000 clones, more than 80% of which show up once; around 4.3% is in the top ten. Sample: peripheral blood, taken on day 0 of AZD1222 vaccination. Source of these receptors: an adult in good health. Both conserved end residues are part of each CDR3. Each record gives: V gene, clone size, D gene, J gene, CDR3 DNA, CDR3 protein. A D gene is named only where the DNA matches it firmly. Clone size is not always given. Where it is, it says once, few, many or a class for expanded clones.

V gene: TRBV12-3/TRBV12-4; clone size: NA; D gene: TRBD1; J gene: TRBJ1-2; CDR3 DNA: TGTGCCAGCAGGGGGGACAGGCCTTGGGGCTACACCTTC; CDR3 protein: CASRGDRPWGYTF
V gene: TRBV11-2; clone size: NA; D gene: TRBD1; J gene: TRBJ1-3; CDR3 DNA: TGTGCCAGCAGCCCGGACAGGGCTGGAAACACCATATATTTT; CDR3 protein: CASSPDRAGNTIYF
V gene: TRBV4-1; clone size: NA; D gene: NA; J gene: TRBJ1-3; CDR3 DNA: TGCGCCAGCAGCCAAGAGATGCTGGGTGTCTCTGGAAACACCATATATTTT; CDR3 protein: CASSQEMLGVSGNTIYF
V gene: TRBV5-1; clone size: NA; D gene: NA; J gene: TRBJ1-3; CDR3 DNA: TGCGCCAGCAGACCCCGGGCTTCCGGCTCTGGAAACACCATATATTTT; CDR3 protein: CASRPRASGSGNTIYF
V gene: TRBV3-1/TRBV3-2; clone size: NA; D gene: TRBD2; J gene: TRBJ2-5; CDR3 DNA: TGTGCCAGCAGCCAACGGGGGGGCCAAGAGACCCAGTACTTC; CDR3 protein: CASSQRGGQETQYF
V gene: TRBV19; clone size: NA; D gene: NA; J gene: TRBJ2-5; CDR3 DNA: TGTGCCAGTAGATCTGGCCTAGAAAAAAAGACCCAGTACTTC; CDR3 protein: CASRSGLEKKTQYF
V gene: TRBV6-5; clone size: NA; D gene: TRBD1; J gene: TRBJ1-5; CDR3 DNA: TGTGCCAGCAGTTGGGACAGAGGATCACAGCCCCAGCATTTT; CDR3 protein: CASSWDRGSQPQHF
V gene: TRBV7-9; clone size: NA; D gene: NA; J gene: TRBJ1-2; CDR3 DNA: TGTGCCAGCAGCTCGAGGGGACATGGCTACACCTTC; CDR3 protein: CASSSRGHGYTF
V gene: TRBV19; clone size: NA; D gene: NA; J gene: TRBJ2-2; CDR3 DNA: TGTGCCAGTACTCGCGATTCCGGGGAGCTGTTTTTT; CDR3 protein: CASTRDSGELFF
V gene: TRBV24-1; clone size: NA; D gene: NA; J gene: TRBJ2-5; CDR3 DNA: TGTGCCACCAGTGATATATTTGAGGGGCAAGAGACCCAGTACTTC; CDR3 protein: CATSDIFEGQETQYF
V gene: TRBV14; clone size: NA; D gene: NA; J gene: TRBJ1-1; CDR3 DNA: TGTGCCAGCAGCCTCGTCCAGTTCACTGAAGCTTTCTTT; CDR3 protein: CASSLVQFTEAFF
V gene: TRBV10-2; clone size: NA; D gene: TRBD2; J gene: TRBJ2-2; CDR3 DNA: TGCGCCAGCATCCCTAGCGGGGTGAACACCGGGGAGCTGTTTTTT; CDR3 protein: CASIPSGVNTGELFF
V gene: TRBV3-1/TRBV3-2; clone size: NA; D gene: NA; J gene: TRBJ1-5; CDR3 DNA: TGTGCCAGCAGCCCGGTTAGTAGCAATCAGCCCCAGCATTTT; CDR3 protein: CASSPVSSNQPQHF
V gene: TRBV2; clone size: once; D gene: NA; J gene: TRBJ1-2; CDR3 DNA: TGTGCCAGCAGTGATTGGGGGGTGGGCTATGGCTACACCTTC; CDR3 protein: CASSDWGVGYGYTF
V gene: TRBV10-1; clone size: NA; D gene: NA; J gene: TRBJ2-7; CDR3 DNA: TGCGCCAGCAGTGATCACTACTTCTACGAGCAGTACTTC; CDR3 protein: CASSDHYFYEQYF
V gene: TRBV7-2; clone size: NA; D gene: TRBD1; J gene: TRBJ1-5; CDR3 DNA: TGTGCCAGCAGCTTAGTACAGGGGAGCGATCAGCCCCAGCATTTT; CDR3 protein: CASSLVQGSDQPQHF
V gene: TRBV11-2; clone size: NA; D gene: NA; J gene: TRBJ2-2; CDR3 DNA: TGTGCCAGCAGCTTGTTACCGGGGGCGGACACCGGGGAGCTGTTTTTT; CDR3 protein: CASSLLPGADTGELFF
V gene: TRBV6-1; clone size: NA; D gene: TRBD1; J gene: TRBJ1-1; CDR3 DNA: TGTGCCAGCAGTGAACAGGGGGCCAACACTGAAGCTTTCTTT; CDR3 protein: CASSEQGANTEAFF